This T cell receptor beta chain is from a study of beta chain features in type 1 diabetes. Study-wide context: Summed over all samples, the examined sorted cells came to 95 million to 120 million.

Between the trimmed V and J ends, which lost 0 bases and 4 bases, there was a span of 12 bases. The germline CDR1 and CDR2 sequences are LGHNA and YSLEER. This CDR3 has 15 residues. Every isolated RNA sample was fully reverse transcribed, so sequencing captured expressed TCRB transcripts. The method was immunoSEQ multiplex PCR; TCRdb's version includes in-frame clones alone and lacks a portion of them. The profile shows approximately 170,000 clones, around 7.8% of them singletons. This clone was picked up a small number of times. Its antigen is still unknown. Regarding the study as a whole: PCR may have favored shorter templates equally in patients and controls. Researchers report that Type 1 diabetes patients had moderately but significantly shorter TCRB CDR3s across all four CD4+ subsets. A potential influence of HLA type upon TCRB rearrangement remained unresolved herein. Among type 1 diabetes patients, VDJ junctions had fewer insertions and more deletions.

The V call is TRBV4-3, the J call TRBJ1-2; D uncertain. The receptor's source is a woman aged 40-49 years with type 1 diabetes. The sample comprised central memory CD4+ T cells from blood. The CDR3 is CASSQESLPLYGYTF. The CDR3 DNA reads as TGCGCCAGCAGCCAAGAATCCCTCCCACTCTATGGCTACACCTTC.